Presented here are 10 T cell receptor beta chains from one specimen sequenced in a study of blood T cell repertoires in COVID-19 (dated by TCRdb to 2018 to 2020). Receptors were amplified or captured by the immunoSEQ multiplex PCR assay. TCRdb re-hosts the immuneACCESS table, in-frame sequences only. Its copies lack some clones; in the studies checked, an unresolved V gene accounts for under half of them, and the cause for the rest is not known. The sample table contains 100,000 to 150,000 clones; only one count was recorded for approximately 83% of them. Roughly 30% of the sample belongs to the ten largest clones. Sequences were obtained from peripheral blood. The source is a woman over 75 with acute or convalescent COVID-19.

V usage is TRBV7-9 and J usage is TRBJ2-1, with D possibly being TRBD2 (6 bases). The germline gives CDR1 SEHNR, CDR2 FQNEAQ (reference sequence). V lost 5 bases and J 3 bases, leaving 14 bases between the germline ends. CDR3 size: 15 residues. The CDR3 DNA follows: TGTGCCAGCAGCCCACTGGGGGGTCTCTACAATGAGCAGTTCTTC. Translating gives CASSPLGGLYNEQFF.

The rearrangement joins TRBV3-1 (or the pseudogene TRBV3-2) to TRBJ2-1, with TRBD1 as a possible D gene (6 bases). The germline V gene has CDR1 LGHDT and CDR2 YNNKEL (reference sequence). CDR3 length: 13 residues. With 4 bases removed from V and 8 bases from J, the gap between germline ends came to 12 bases. CDR3 loop: CASSRGLRDEQFF. The CDR3 DNA is TGTGCCAGCAGCCGGGGGCTCCGGGATGAGCAGTTCTTC.

V usage is TRBV5-1 and J usage is TRBJ2-3; D possibly corresponds to TRBD2 (5 bases). CDR1 and CDR2 from the germline V gene are SGHRS and YFSETQ. The CDR3 is 14 amino acids. V lost 5 bases and J lost 4, with 14 bases in between. The CDR3 nucleotides read TGCGCCAGCAGAGTTACGGGGTCTGCAGATACGCAGTATTTT. Translating it yields CASRVTGSADTQYF. Supplemented by reference TRBV5-1 and TRBJ2-3, the full variable domain reads KAGVTQTPRYLIKTRGQQVTLSCSPISGHRSVSWYQQTPGQGLQFLFEYFSETQRNKGNFPGRFSGRQFSNSRSEMNVSTLELGDSALYLCASRVTGSADTQYFGPGTRLTVL.

The V and J genes are TRBV2 and TRBJ2-5, with 7 nucleotides matching TRBD2. CDR3 length: 13 residues. The germline gives CDR1 SNHLY, CDR2 FYNNEI. Trimming removed 4 bases from V and 3 bases from J; junction bases left unmatched: 2. The CDR3 sequence is CASSGAGEETQYF. Here the CDR3 DNA reads TGTGCCAGCAGTGGGGCGGGGGAAGAGACCCAGTACTTC.

The chain uses TRBV7-6 and TRBJ2-7; 8 bases fit TRBD2. The CDR3 contains 18 residues. Germline CDR1 reads SGHVS; CDR2 reads FNYEAQ. Trimming cost V 5 bases and J 2 bases; bases outside gene matches: 17. Here the CDR3 reads CASSPRFRTSRVAYEQYF. The CDR3 coding sequence is TGTGCCAGCAGCCCACGTTTTAGGACTAGCAGGGTCGCCTACGAGCAGTACTTC. Full variable domain (outside the CDR3, taken from reference TRBV7-6 and TRBJ2-7): GAGVSQSPRYKVTKRGQDVALRCDPISGHVSLYWYRQALGQGPEFLTYFNYEAQQDKSGLPNDRFSAERPEGSISTLTIQRTEQRDSAMYRCASSPRFRTSRVAYEQYFGPGTRLTVT.

The chain joins TRBV29-1 to TRBJ1-3; 7 nucleotides agree with TRBD1. Germline CDR1 SQVTM, CDR2 ANQGSEA. CDR3 length equals 16 residues. With V trimmed by 4 bases and J by 0 bases, 9 bases remained unmatched. The CDR3 region is CSVVGTVNTSGNTIYF. The CDR3 DNA reads TGCAGCGTTGTTGGGACAGTCAATACCTCTGGAAACACCATATATTTT.

The rearrangement links TRBV28 to TRBJ2-5; no clear D gene. This CDR3 contains 13 residues. V gave up 6 bases and J gave up 2 bases, with 10 bases separating them. Germline V gives CDR1 MDHEN, CDR2 SYDVKM. The CDR3, as DNA: TGTGCCAGCAGCCCTACAGAACAAGAGACCCAGTACTTC. Translated, it gives CASSPTEQETQYF.

The rearrangement uses TRBV5-6 and TRBJ2-2; weak D call: TRBD2 (6 bases). CDR1 and CDR2 from the germline V gene are SGHDT and YYEEEE. The V end was cut by 3 bases, the J end by 8 bases, with 8 bases between. The CDR3 consists of 12 residues. The CDR3 sequence is CASSWGTGELFF. The CDR3 DNA is TGTGCCAGCAGCTGGGGGACTGGGGAGCTGTTTTTT.

This chain links TRBV11-2 with TRBJ1-2; 7 nucleotides line up with TRBD1. V lost 5 bases, J lost 8 bases, and 11 bases stayed unmatched. The germline V gene encodes CDR1 SGHAT and CDR2 FQNNGV. CDR3 length equals 14 residues. In nucleotides, the CDR3 is TGTGCCAGCAGCCCACCAGGACAGGCCCTCGGCTACACCTTC. Translation gives CASSPPGQALGYTF. The whole variable domain, remainder taken from reference TRBV11-2 and TRBJ1-2, is EAGVAQSPRYKIIEKRQSVAFWCNPISGHATLYWYQQILGQGPKLLIQFQNNGVVDDSQLPKDRFSAERLKGVDSTLKIQPAKLEDSAVYLCASSPPGQALGYTFGSGTRLTVV.

The chain couples TRBV27 to TRBJ2-1; 9 nucleotides line up with TRBD1. Germline lookup yields CDR1 MNHEY and CDR2 SMNVEV (reference sequence). This CDR3 comprises 14 residues. V was clipped by 5 bases and J by 6 bases; unmatched bases: 5. The CDR3 DNA is TGTGCCAGCAGTCGGGACAGGGTGAGCAATGAGCAGTTCTTC. It codes for CASSRDRVSNEQFF.